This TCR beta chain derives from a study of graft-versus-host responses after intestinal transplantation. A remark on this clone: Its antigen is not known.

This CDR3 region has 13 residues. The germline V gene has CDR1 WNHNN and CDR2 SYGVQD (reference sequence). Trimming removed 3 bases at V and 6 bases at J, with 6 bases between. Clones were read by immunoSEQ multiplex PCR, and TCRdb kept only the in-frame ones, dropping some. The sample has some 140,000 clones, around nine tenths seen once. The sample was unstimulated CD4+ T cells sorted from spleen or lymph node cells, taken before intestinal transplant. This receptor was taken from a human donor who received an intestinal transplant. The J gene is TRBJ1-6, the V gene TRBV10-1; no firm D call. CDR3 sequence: CASSDGFNSPLHF. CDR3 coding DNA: TGCGCCAGCAGTGACGGATTTAATTCACCCCTCCACTTT.